This record concerns one TCR beta chain sequence. Antigen: not known. The CDR3 has 13 residues. In germline, CDR1 is MNHNY, CDR2 SVGAGI (reference sequence). Naive CD8+ T lymphocytes were specified as CD45RO-CCR7+CD27+CD95-. UMI-labeled 5' RACE yielded the TRB cDNA libraries. Reanalyzing the 5' RACE reads, TCRdb keeps one entry per CDR3 protein, without DNA. This table lists tens of thousands of distinct CDR3 sequences. The source of the sample is a study of CXCR3-negative and CXCR3-positive naive CD8 T cells. Study results and caveats: Whereas both naive subsets had comparably high diversity, memory CD8+ cells had much lower diversity.

The TCR originated in a human donor in good health. Some clones in this sample may be carry-over from other donors' samples. Input material: naive CXCR3- CD8+ T cells from blood. This sample's subset: CD45RO-CCR7+CD27+CD95- naive CD8+ T cells lacking CXCR3 (TNR3-). This chain connects TRBV6-6 to TRBJ2-2; with no DNA, the TCRdb D assignment of TRBD1 cannot be verified. CDR3 in amino acids: CASSYRGAGELFF.